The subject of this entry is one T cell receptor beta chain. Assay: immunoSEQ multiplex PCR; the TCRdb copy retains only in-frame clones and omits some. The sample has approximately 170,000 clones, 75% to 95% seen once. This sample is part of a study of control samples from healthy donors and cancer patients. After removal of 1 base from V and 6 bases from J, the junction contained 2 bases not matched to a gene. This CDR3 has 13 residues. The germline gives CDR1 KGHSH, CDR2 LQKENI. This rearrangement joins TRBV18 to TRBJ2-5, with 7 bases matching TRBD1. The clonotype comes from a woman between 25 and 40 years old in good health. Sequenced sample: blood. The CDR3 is CASSPQGAQTQYF. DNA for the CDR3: TGTGCCAGCTCACCACAGGGGGCCCAGACCCAGTACTTC.